This T cell receptor (beta chain) originates from a study of a mutant IDH1 vaccine in newly diagnosed glioma. As to time point: week 5, during vaccination. In every dose of vaccine, 300 ug of mutant IDH1 20-mer peptide was given alongside topical imiquimod. Points from the study as a whole: It was about 95% of patients that developed vaccine-induced immune responses.

To note about this clone: No antigen is known for it.

Produced via immunoSEQ multiplex PCR; TCRdb's table is partial and in-frame only. The sample yields almost 30,000 clones, approximately 90% seen once. Germline-derived CDR1 and CDR2 are KGHSH and LQKENI. V was shortened by 6 bases and J by 6 bases, with 14 bases between the two germline ends. This CDR3 is built from 13 residues. Material: peripheral blood mononuclear cells (PBMCs), obtained from a glioma patient whose treatment included an IDH1 peptide vaccine. The chain carries TRBV18 and TRBJ1-1; D call uncertain. The clonotype was recovered from a woman aged 40 to 50 with glioma. Some clones in this sample may be carry-over from other donors' samples. Here the CDR3 reads CASSLSGSAEAFF. In nucleotides, the CDR3 is TGTGCCAGCTCTCTATCCGGGTCGGCTGAAGCTTTCTTT.